This is a list of T cell receptor beta chains from one sample in a study of blood T cell repertoires in COVID-19. Assay: immunoSEQ multiplex PCR; the TCRdb copy retains only in-frame clones and omits some. This sample has some 380,000 clones, with 90% found just once. The sample was peripheral blood. The receptors were sampled from a man younger than 35 with active or convalescent COVID-19. Each CDR3 is given without its conserved first and last residue. Fields, in order: CDR3 protein, V gene.

CDR3aa: ASSLRTGPGFGTF
v_gene: TRBV7-2

CDR3aa: ASSALAGGPDTQY
v_gene: TRBV11-2

CDR3aa: SVAREGAQY
v_gene: TRBV29-1

CDR3aa: ASSPRQGETEAF
v_gene: TRBV9

CDR3aa: ASSIQLPGGHNQPQH
v_gene: TRBV19

CDR3aa: ASSLATQGAGPKKLF
v_gene: TRBV7-6

CDR3aa: SVIEGDGTYEQY
v_gene: TRBV29-1

CDR3aa: ASSGEGAWDTEAF
v_gene: TRBV9

CDR3aa: ASTAYEQY
v_gene: TRBV6-5

CDR3aa: ASSFSTSGSRIEQY
v_gene: TRBV27